This is a list of T cell receptor beta chains from one sample in a study of blood T cell repertoires in COVID-19. Assay: immunoSEQ multiplex PCR; the TCRdb copy retains only in-frame clones and omits some. The table records under 65,000 clones, 90% to 95% of them present only once. Sequencing used peripheral blood. The receptor source for this set is a human donor in a cohort sampled during active COVID-19. CDR3s leave out the opening cysteine and the closing phenylalanine or tryptophan.

v_call	cdr3_aa
TRBV28	ASSLFGGQPQH
TRBV4-3	ASSQAAGAYNEQF
TRBV5-1	ASSLTSGNEQF
TRBV14	ASSQDSSIAFSGNTIY
TRBV29-1	SAWTGGLSYEQY
TRBV30	AWSVLGKGGVDTEAF
TRBV28	ASLQDYGYT
TRBV2	ASRVAGGPYEQF
TRBV18	ASSPRDSPTYGYT
TRBV27	ASRAAAPKNEKLF
TRBV6-5	ASSYYRAYNEQF
TRBV29-1	SVYRGHNEQF
TRBV21-1	ASSKKRKADYNQPQH
TRBV7-2	ASSSNRGGSTEAF
TRBV7-8	ASSAGLAGGPSSYNEQF
TRBV2	ASIRQGVSPLH
TRBV5-1	ASSSGTTGNTIY
TRBV6-2/TRBV6-3	ASSSTDRAF
TRBV7-9	ASSRGQGVQPQH
TRBV19	ATSSGTTNEKLF
TRBV2	ASSAGLGYGYT
TRBV5-1	ASRRQGLGMNTEAF
TRBV19	ASSLSEFAH
TRBV28	ASSLGGVNEQF
TRBV3-1/TRBV3-2	ASSQGLAGDTQY
TRBV6-5	ATSGTGVMNTEAF
TRBV4-3	ASSPLLWAGGDNEQF
TRBV5-1	ASSPPPGTLNTGELF
TRBV18	ASSPQDRGGYGYT
TRBV18	ASSPRTDLEQF
TRBV6-5	ASGLVPYEQY
TRBV6-1	ASSGGVWGLSSGNTIY
TRBV15	ATSRGGGAKSYTQY
TRBV19	ASSAGTGAYGYT
TRBV6-5	ASRGRYEQY
TRBV28	ATTGLQVTQY
TRBV23-1	ASSQFPGGNLPGYT
TRBV6-5	AIGPGQGADTQY
TRBV5-1	ASSLVGGNGEKLF
TRBV29-1	SVPWRGGQKETQY
TRBV5-1	ASSPTSEPNEQF
TRBV19	ASSIGGLAGVEQF
TRBV28	ASSLSSVGANLDTEAF